This T cell receptor (beta chain) was obtained from a study of shared clonotypes between healthy human individuals. The overall study: Each donor's CD8 memory used one plate, CD8 naive two, each CD4 subset three.

Germline V gene sequence: CDR1 SNHLY, CDR2 FYNNEI. The CDR3 runs to 12 residues. The ends were cut back, 9 bases at V and 4 bases at J, with 12 bases in the middle. The repertoire was sequenced with immunoSEQ multiplex PCR; TCRdb's copy has only in-frame clones and lacks some. The sample consists of 1 million to 1.3 million clones, approximately 80% of them appearing once. This clone was counted many times. The sample comprised memory CD4+ T cells from PBMCs. Subset indicated: CD45RA-negative fraction. The gene calls are TRBV2 and TRBJ2-5; weak D call: TRBD2 (7 bases). This TCR was sampled from a man in his late teens or twenties in good health. Some clones in this sample may be carry-over from other donors' samples. Here the CDR3 reads CASGGGGETQYF. The CDR3 bases are TGTGCCAGTGGAGGGGGGGGAGAGACCCAGTACTTC. Using reference TRBV2 and TRBJ2-5 for the parts outside the CDR3, the full variable domain is EPEVTQTPSHQVTQMGQEVILRCVPISNHLYFYWYRQILGQKVEFLVSFYNNEISEKSEIFDDQFSVERPDGSNFTLKIRSTKLEDSAMYFCASGGGGETQYFGPGTRLLVL.